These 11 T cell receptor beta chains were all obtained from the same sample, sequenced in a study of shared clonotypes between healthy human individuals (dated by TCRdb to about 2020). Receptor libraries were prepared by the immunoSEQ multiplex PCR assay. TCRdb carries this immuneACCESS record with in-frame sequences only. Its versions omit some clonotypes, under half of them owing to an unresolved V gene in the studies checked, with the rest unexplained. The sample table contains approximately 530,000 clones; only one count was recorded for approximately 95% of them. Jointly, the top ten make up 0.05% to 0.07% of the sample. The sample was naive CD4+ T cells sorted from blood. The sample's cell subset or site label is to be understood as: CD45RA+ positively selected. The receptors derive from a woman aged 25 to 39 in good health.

Written as DNA, the CDR3 is TGTGCCAGCAGCCCCGACAGGGTCCCTGGCTACACCTTC. Translating gives CASSPDRVPGYTF. V is TRBV28 and J is TRBJ1-2, with 7 positions matching TRBD1. Looked up from germline, CDR1 is MDHEN and CDR2 is SYDVKM. V lost 6 bases, J lost 7 bases, and 8 bases stayed unmatched. CDR3 size: 13 residues.

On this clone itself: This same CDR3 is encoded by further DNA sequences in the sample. This CDR3 is CASSPPEANTGELFF. CDR3 DNA sequence: TGTGCCAGCTCACCCCCTGAAGCGAACACCGGGGAGCTGTTTTTT. V gene TRBV18 combines with J gene TRBJ2-2; D unclear. The V end lost 3 bases, the J end lost 0 bases, and 8 bases lay between the germline ends. Germline CDR1 and CDR2: KGHSH and LQKENI. The CDR3 has 15 residues.

CDR3 DNA: TGCGCCAGCAGTGAGTTAAGCACCGAGCAGTACTTC. Protein: CASSELSTEQYF. The chain carries TRBV10-1 and TRBJ2-7; no clear D gene. The CDR3 consists of 12 residues. Germline V gives CDR1 WNHNN, CDR2 SYGVQD (reference sequence). V gave up 1 base and J gave up 6 bases, with 7 bases separating them.

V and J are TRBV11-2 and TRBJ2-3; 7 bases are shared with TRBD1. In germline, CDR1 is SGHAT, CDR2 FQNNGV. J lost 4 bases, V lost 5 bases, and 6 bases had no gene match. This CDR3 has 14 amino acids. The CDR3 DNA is TGTGCCAGCAGCCAGAGACAGGGTTCAGATACGCAGTATTTT. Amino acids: CASSQRQGSDTQYF.

CDR3 sequence: CASKGSGAYTGELFF. The CDR3 DNA reads as TGTGCCAGCAAAGGATCCGGGGCGTACACCGGGGAGCTGTTTTTT. J is TRBJ2-2 and V is TRBV6-5; D may correspond to TRBD1 or TRBD2 (5 bases each). CDR1 and CDR2 from the germline V gene are MNHEY and SVGAGI. The germline V and J ends were trimmed by 7 bases and 3 bases, with 15 bases remaining between them. CDR3 size: 15 residues.

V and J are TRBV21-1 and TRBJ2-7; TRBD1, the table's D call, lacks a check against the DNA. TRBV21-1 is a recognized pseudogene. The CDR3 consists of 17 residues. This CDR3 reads CASRVPGTGLRRDEQYF. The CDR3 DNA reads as TGTGCCAGCAGGGTCCCAGGGACAGGATTAAGGAGAGACGAGCAGTACTTC.

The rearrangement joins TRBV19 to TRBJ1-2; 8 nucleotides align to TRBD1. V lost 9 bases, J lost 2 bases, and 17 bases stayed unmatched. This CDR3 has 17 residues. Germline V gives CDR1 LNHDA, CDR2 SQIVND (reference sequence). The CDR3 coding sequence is TGTGCCAGCTTCCACCATGGGGCAGGGGGCCTGAACTATGGCTACACCTTC. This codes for CASFHHGAGGLNYGYTF.

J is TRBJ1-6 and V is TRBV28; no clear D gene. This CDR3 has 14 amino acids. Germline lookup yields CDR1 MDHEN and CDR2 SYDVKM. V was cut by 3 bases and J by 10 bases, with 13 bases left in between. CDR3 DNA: TGTGCCAGCAGTTTCGAGGGTTCAGGATCACCCCTCCACTTT. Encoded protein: CASSFEGSGSPLHF. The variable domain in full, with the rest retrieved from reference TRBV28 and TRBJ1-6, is DVKVTQSSRYLVKRTGEKVFLECVQDMDHENMFWYRQDPGLGLRLIYFSYDVKMKEKGDIPEGYSVSREKKERFSLILESASTNQTSMYLCASSFEGSGSPLHFGNGTRLTVT.

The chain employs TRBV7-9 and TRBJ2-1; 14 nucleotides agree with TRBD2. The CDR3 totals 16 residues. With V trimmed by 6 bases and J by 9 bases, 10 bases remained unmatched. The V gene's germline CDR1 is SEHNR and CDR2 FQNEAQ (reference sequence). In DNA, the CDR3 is TGTGCCAGCAGACCACCGGGACTAGCGGGAGTCGGTGAGCAGTTCTTC. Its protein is CASRPPGLAGVGEQFF. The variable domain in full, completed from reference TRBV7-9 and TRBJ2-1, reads DTGVSQNPRHKITKRGQNVTFRCDPISEHNRLYWYRQTLGQGPEFLTYFQNEAQLEKSRLLSDRFSAERPKGSFSTLEIQRTEQGDSAMYLCASRPPGLAGVGEQFFGPGTRLTVL.

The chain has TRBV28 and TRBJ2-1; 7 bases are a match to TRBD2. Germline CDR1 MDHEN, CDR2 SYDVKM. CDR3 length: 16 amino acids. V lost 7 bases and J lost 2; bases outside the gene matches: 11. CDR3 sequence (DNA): TGTGCCAGCACCCCCATATCGGGACTAACCTACAATGAGCAGTTCTTC. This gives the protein CASTPISGLTYNEQFF.

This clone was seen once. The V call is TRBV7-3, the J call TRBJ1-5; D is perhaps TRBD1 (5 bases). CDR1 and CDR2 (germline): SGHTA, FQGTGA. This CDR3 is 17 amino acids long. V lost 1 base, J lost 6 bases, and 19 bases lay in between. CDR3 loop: CASSLKSVREGCQPQHF. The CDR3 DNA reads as TGTGCCAGCAGCTTAAAATCGGTCAGGGAGGGGTGTCAGCCCCAGCATTTT.